This T cell receptor (beta chain) was sequenced in a study of neurological immune-mediated disorders. Germline lookup yields CDR1 DFQATT and CDR2 SNEGSKA (reference sequence). The CDR3 loop spans 14 amino acids. The V and J ends lost 7 bases and 3 bases respectively, with 17 bases between them. TCRdb called the 5' RACE reads again in MiXCR, with one record for every CDR3 protein. The data contain tens of thousands of distinct CDR3 sequences, 5.2% of them singletons. V is TRBV20-1 and J is TRBJ2-3; the D gene is possibly TRBD1 (5 bases). This TCR came from a young man with multiple sclerosis. Sequencing was performed on PBMCs. The DNA of the CDR3 is TGCAGTGTAAAGAAGGGGCAGGGTACAGATACGCAGTATTTT. Protein sequence: CSVKKGQGTDTQYF.